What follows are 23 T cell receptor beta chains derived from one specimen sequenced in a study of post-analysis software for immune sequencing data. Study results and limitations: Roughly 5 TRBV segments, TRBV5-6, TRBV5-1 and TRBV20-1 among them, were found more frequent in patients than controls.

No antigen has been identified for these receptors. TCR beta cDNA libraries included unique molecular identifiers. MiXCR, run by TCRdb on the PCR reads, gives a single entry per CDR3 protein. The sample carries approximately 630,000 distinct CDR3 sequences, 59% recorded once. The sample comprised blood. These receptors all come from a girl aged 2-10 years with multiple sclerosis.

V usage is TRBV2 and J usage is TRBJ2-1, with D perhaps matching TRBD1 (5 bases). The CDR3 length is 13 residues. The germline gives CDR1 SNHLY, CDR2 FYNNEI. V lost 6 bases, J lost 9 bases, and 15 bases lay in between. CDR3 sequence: CASSDDQGFEQFF. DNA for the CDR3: TGTGCCAGCAGCGACGACCAGGGTTTTGAGCAGTTCTTC. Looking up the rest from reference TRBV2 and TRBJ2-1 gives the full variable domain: EPEVTQTPSHQVTQMGQEVILRCVPISNHLYFYWYRQILGQKVEFLVSFYNNEISEKSEIFDDQFSVERPDGSNFTLKIRSTKLEDSAMYFCASSDDQGFEQFFGPGTRLTVL.

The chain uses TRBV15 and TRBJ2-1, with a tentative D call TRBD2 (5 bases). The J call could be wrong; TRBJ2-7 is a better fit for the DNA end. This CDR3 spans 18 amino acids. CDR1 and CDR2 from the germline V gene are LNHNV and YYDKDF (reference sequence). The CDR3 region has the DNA TGTGCCACCAGCAGACCCTGGCCGGGCGGGTCGGGAAACTACGAGCAGTACTTC. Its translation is CATSRPWPGGSGNYEQYF.

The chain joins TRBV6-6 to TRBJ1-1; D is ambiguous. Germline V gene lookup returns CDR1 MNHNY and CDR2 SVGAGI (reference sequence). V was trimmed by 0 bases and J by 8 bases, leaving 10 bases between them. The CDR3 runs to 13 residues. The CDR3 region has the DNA TGTGCCAGCAGTTACTCGGATAGGTTCGAAGCTTTCTTT. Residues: CASSYSDRFEAFF.

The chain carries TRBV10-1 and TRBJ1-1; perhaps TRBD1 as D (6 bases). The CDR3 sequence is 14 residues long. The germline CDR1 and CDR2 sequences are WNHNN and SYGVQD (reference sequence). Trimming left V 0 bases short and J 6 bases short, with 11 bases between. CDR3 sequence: CASSESGGLAEAFF. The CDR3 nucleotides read TGCGCCAGCAGTGAGTCCGGGGGGCTGGCTGAAGCTTTCTTT.

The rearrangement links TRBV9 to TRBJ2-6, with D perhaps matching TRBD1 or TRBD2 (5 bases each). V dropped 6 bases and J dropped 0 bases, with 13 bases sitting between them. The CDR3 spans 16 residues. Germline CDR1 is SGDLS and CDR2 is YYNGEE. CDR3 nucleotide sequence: TGTGCCAGCACCGGGGACCACCACTCTGGGGCCAACGTCCTGACTTTC. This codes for CASTGDHHSGANVLTF.

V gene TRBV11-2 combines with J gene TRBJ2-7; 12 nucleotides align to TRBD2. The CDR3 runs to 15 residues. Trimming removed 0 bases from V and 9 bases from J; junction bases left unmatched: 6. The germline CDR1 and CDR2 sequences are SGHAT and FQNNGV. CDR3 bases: TGTGCCAGCAGCTTAGACCGGACTAGCGGGAAAGTGCAGTACTTC. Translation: CASSLDRTSGKVQYF.

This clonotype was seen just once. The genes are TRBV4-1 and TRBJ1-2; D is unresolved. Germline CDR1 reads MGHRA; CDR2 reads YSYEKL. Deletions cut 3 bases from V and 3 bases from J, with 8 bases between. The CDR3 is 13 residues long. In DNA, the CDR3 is TGCGCCAGCAGCCAGGAACGCCACTATGGCTACACCTTC. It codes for CASSQERHYGYTF.

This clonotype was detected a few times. CDR3 sequence: CASSLELPSYNEQFF. CDR3 nucleotides: TGTGCCAGCAGCTTAGAACTGCCTTCCTACAATGAGCAGTTCTTC. The V and J genes are TRBV7-9 and TRBJ2-1, with D uncertain. Per the germline V gene, CDR1 is SEHNR and CDR2 is FQNEAQ (reference sequence). The CDR3 sequence is 15 residues long. V was clipped by 1 base and J by 1 base, with 8 bases between them.

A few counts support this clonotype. The DNA for the CDR3 is TGTGCCAGCAGCCAAGTTCAGGGACTAGTTTACAATGAGCAGTTCTTC. Translated, it gives CASSQVQGLVYNEQFF. V and J are TRBV4-2 and TRBJ2-1; 8 bases map to TRBD2. Germline trimming cut 1 base from V and 4 bases from J; bases unmatched to any gene: 6. Looked up from germline, CDR1 is LGHNA and CDR2 is YNFKEQ. CDR3 length: 16 residues.

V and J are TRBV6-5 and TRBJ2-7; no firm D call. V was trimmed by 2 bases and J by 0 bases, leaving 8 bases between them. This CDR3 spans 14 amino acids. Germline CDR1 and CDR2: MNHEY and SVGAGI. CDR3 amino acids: CASSYGVSSYEQYF. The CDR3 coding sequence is TGTGCCAGCAGTTACGGGGTCAGCTCCTACGAGCAGTACTTC.

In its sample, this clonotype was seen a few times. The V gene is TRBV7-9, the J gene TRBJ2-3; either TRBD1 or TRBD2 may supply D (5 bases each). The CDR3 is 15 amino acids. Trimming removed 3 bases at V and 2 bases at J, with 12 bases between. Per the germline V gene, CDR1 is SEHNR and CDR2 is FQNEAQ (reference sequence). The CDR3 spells CASSFRGPNTDTQYF. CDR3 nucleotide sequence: TGTGCCAGCAGCTTTCGGGGCCCTAACACAGATACGCAGTATTTT.

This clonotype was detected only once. CDR3 in DNA: TGCAGCGTTCGAGCCAGGGAATCCTACAATGAGCAGTTCTTC. This encodes CSVRARESYNEQFF. The genes are TRBV29-1 and TRBJ2-1; tentative D call: TRBD1 (5 bases). This CDR3 region has 14 residues. Germline values: CDR1 SQVTM, CDR2 ANQGSEA. V was cut by 5 bases and J by 1 base, with 12 bases left in between.

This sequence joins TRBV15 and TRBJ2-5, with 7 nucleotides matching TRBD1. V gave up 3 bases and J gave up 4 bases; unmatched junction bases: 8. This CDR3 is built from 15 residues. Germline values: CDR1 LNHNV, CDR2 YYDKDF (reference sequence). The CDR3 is CATSRDRSQGETQYF. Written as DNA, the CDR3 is TGTGCCACCAGCAGGGACAGGTCCCAGGGAGAGACCCAGTACTTC.

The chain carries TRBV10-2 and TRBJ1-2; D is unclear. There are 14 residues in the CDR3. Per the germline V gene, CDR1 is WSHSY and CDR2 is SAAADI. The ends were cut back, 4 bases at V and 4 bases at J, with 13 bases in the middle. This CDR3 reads CASSGAAGGYGYTF. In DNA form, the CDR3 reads TGCGCCAGCAGTGGCGCCGCAGGAGGCTATGGCTACACCTTC.

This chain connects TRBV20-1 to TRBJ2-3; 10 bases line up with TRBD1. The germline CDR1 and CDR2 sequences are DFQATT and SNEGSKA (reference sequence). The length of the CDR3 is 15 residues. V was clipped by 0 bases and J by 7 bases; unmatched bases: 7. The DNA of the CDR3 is TGCAGTGCTAGAGAGTCGACAGGGGGCACGAATACGCAGTATTTT. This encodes CSARESTGGTNTQYF.

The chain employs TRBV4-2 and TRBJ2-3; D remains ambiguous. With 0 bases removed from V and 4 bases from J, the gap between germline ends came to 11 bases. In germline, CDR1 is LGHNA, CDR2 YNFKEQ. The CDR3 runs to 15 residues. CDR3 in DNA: TGTGCCAGCAGCCAAGATCGCGTCCTGGCAGATACGCAGTATTTT. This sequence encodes CASSQDRVLADTQYF.

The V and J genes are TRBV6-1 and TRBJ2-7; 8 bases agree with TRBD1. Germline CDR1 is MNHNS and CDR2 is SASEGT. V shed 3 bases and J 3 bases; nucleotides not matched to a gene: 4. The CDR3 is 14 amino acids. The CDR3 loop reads CASSDQGAVYEQYF. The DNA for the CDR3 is TGTGCCAGCAGTGATCAGGGGGCCGTCTACGAGCAGTACTTC.

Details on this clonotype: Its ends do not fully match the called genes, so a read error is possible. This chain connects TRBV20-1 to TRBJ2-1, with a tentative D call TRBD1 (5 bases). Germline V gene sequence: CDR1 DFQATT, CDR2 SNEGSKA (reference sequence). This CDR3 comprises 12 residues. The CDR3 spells CSARQGYNEQYF. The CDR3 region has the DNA TGCAGTGCTAGACAGGGATACAATGAGCAGTACTTT.

CDR3 nucleotide sequence: TGTGCCAGCAGTTTATGGGGGACAGGGCGAAATGAGCAGTTCTTC. Amino acids: CASSLWGTGRNEQFF. The chain couples TRBV28 to TRBJ2-1, with 9 bases matching TRBD1. Germline V gene lookup returns CDR1 MDHEN and CDR2 SYDVKM. Trimming took 0 bases from V and 7 from J; bases not matched to a gene: 4. The CDR3 contains 15 residues.

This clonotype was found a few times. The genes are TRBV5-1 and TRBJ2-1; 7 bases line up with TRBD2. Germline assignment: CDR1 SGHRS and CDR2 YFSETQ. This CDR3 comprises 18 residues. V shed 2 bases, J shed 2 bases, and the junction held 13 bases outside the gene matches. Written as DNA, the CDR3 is TGCGCCAGCAGCTTCCCTCCACCGGCGGGAGTCCCCTACAATGAGCAGTTCTTC. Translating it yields CASSFPPPAGVPYNEQFF.

CDR3 nucleotides: TGTGCCAGCAGTTCAGAGACTGCCCATCAGCCCCAGCATTTT. Translation gives CASSSETAHQPQHF. V and J are TRBV6-5 and TRBJ1-5; no clear D gene. Trimming cost V 4 bases and J 5 bases, with 12 bases left between them. The CDR3 totals 14 residues. The germline CDR1 and CDR2 sequences are MNHEY and SVGAGI.

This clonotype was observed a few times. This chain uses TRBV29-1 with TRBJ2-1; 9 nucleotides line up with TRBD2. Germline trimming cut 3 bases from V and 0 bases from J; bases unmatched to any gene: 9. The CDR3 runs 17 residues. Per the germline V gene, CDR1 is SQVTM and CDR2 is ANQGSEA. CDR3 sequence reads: CSVDQGLSGSSYNEQFF. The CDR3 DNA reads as TGCAGCGTTGACCAAGGTCTTAGCGGGAGCTCCTACAATGAGCAGTTCTTC.

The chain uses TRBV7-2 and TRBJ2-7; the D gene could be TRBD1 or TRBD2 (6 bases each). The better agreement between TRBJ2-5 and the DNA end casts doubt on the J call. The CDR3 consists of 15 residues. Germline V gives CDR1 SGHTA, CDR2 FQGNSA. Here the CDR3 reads CASSLAPGARETQYF. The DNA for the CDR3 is TGTGCCAGCAGCTTAGCCCCGGGGGCGCGGGAGACCCAGTACTTC.